A single sample is the source of the 25 T cell receptor beta chains below, sequenced in a study of T cells after yellow fever vaccination. TCRdb itself ran the 5' RACE reads through MiXCR, one entry per CDR3 protein. The repertoire holds roughly 85,000 distinct CDR3 sequences, with roughly 14% as singletons. Sequences were derived from CD8+ T cells not binding an NS4B(214-222) dextramer, sorted from PBMCs, sampled approximately 20 days after the first yellow fever vaccination. The receptor set was obtained from a man aged 18-30 years who received the YFV17D yellow fever vaccine.

This clonotype has only a few counts. V usage is TRBV3-1 and J usage is TRBJ1-5; 12 bases line up with TRBD1. This CDR3 is built from 18 residues. V shed 4 bases, J shed 3 bases, and the junction held 10 bases outside the gene matches. Germline CDR1 is LGHDT and CDR2 is YNNKEL (reference sequence). The CDR3 DNA sequence: TGTGCCAGCAGCCCAGGGACAGGGGGCCCAGTTTACAATCAGCCCCAGCATTTT. It yields the protein CASSPGTGGPVYNQPQHF.

V is TRBV5-6 and J is TRBJ1-1; D gene uncertain. Germline values: CDR1 SGHDT, CDR2 YYEEEE. V shed 1 base and J shed 3 bases, with 7 bases lying between them. This CDR3 is built from 13 residues. In nucleotides, the CDR3 is TGTGCCAGCAGCTTGCAGGAATACACTGAAGCTTTCTTT. It specifies CASSLQEYTEAFF.

The J gene is TRBJ2-2, the V gene TRBV12-3 or TRBV12-4, with 8 nucleotides matching TRBD2. The CDR3 loop spans 16 amino acids. V shed 6 bases, J shed 5 bases, and the junction held 11 bases outside the gene matches. The chain's CDR3 is CASSPPGGGATGELFF. CDR3 coding DNA: TGTGCCAGCAGCCCCCCGGGGGGGGGGGCGACCGGGGAGCTGTTTTTT.

This clonotype was found a few times. The chain carries TRBV29-1 and TRBJ2-3; 11 bases agree with TRBD2. V shed 1 base, J shed 6 bases, and the junction held 9 bases outside the gene matches. Germline-derived CDR1 and CDR2 are SQVTM and ANQGSEA. The CDR3 is 16 residues long. CDR3 loop: CSVEGTSGSLVDTQYF. DNA of the CDR3: TGCAGCGTTGAAGGGACTAGCGGGTCCCTCGTGGATACGCAGTATTTT.

In its sample, this clonotype was seen a few times. The chain recombines TRBV11-1 with TRBJ1-2, with D perhaps TRBD1 (5 bases). Germline CDR1 and CDR2: SGHAT and FQDESV (reference sequence). The V gene lost 3 bases and the J gene lost 4 bases, with 9 bases spanning the gap. The CDR3 is made up of 13 amino acids. This CDR3 reads CASSFQGTYGYTF. The CDR3 region has the DNA TGTGCCAGCAGCTTCCAGGGCACCTATGGCTACACCTTC.

This clonotype was recorded a few times. The genes are TRBV29-1 and TRBJ1-5, with D perhaps TRBD1 (5 bases). Trimming took 0 bases from V and 2 from J, leaving 11 bases between them. CDR1 is SQVTM and CDR2 is ANQGSEA in the germline V gene. This CDR3 comprises 15 residues. The CDR3 sequence is CSVEETGGGNQPQHF. The CDR3 coding sequence is TGCAGCGTTGAAGAAACGGGGGGAGGCAATCAGCCCCAGCATTTT. Complete variable domain (other parts from reference TRBV29-1 and TRBJ1-5): SAVISQKPSRDICQRGTSLTIQCQVDSQVTMMFWYRQQPGQSLTLIATANQGSEATYESGFVIDKFPISRPNLTFSTLTVSNMSPEDSSIYLCSVEETGGGNQPQHFGDGTRLSIL.

The chain couples TRBV30 to TRBJ1-1, with D perhaps matching TRBD1 (6 bases). Trimming took off 5 bases at V and 4 bases at J, with 11 bases between the two ends. The CDR3 contains 12 residues. Germline V gene data show CDR1 as GTSNPN and CDR2 as SVGIG (reference sequence). CDR3 amino acids: CAWSGDGTEAFF. As DNA, the CDR3 is TGTGCCTGGTCAGGGGACGGCACTGAAGCTTTCTTT.

V gene TRBV12-3 or TRBV12-4 combines with J gene TRBJ2-1; the match to TRBD1 covers 9 bases. CDR3 length equals 15 residues. The ends lost 5 bases at V and 4 bases at J; junction bases unmatched: 6. DNA for the CDR3: TGTGCCAGCAGTACAGGGGGCGAAGGATACAATGAGCAGTTCTTC. This encodes CASSTGGEGYNEQFF.

The rearrangement links TRBV4-3 to TRBJ2-3; D is perhaps TRBD2 (6 bases). The CDR3 length is 16 residues. The V gene's germline CDR1 is LGHNA and CDR2 YSLEER. V gave up 0 bases and J gave up 1 base, with 11 bases separating them. CDR3 sequence reads: CASSQDTGVGTDTQYF. The CDR3, as DNA: TGCGCCAGCAGCCAAGATACGGGGGTAGGCACAGATACGCAGTATTTT.

The chain joins TRBV25-1 to TRBJ1-2, with TRBD1 identical over 9 bases. The CDR3 is 15 residues long. J gave up 0 bases and V 4 bases, and 3 bases lay outside the gene matches. The V gene's germline CDR1 is MGHDK and CDR2 SYGVNS. This chain's CDR3 is CASSVGTGPNYGYTF. The CDR3 DNA reads as TGTGCCAGCAGTGTCGGGACAGGGCCTAACTATGGCTACACCTTC.

This clonotype was observed a handful of times. The V and J genes are TRBV4-2 and TRBJ2-2; D is perhaps TRBD2 (5 bases). The germline V gene encodes CDR1 LGHNA and CDR2 YNFKEQ. Trimming pared 0 bases from V and 9 bases from J, leaving 14 bases between. The length of the CDR3 is 15 residues. For the CDR3, the DNA is TGTGCCAGCAGCCAAGAACTAGTTGGAGCGTGGGAGCTGTTTTTT. It codes for CASSQELVGAWELFF.

The chain employs TRBV7-9 and TRBJ2-1; D unresolved. The CDR3 has 12 amino acids. Germline V gives CDR1 SEHNR, CDR2 FQNEAQ (reference sequence). The V gene lost 4 bases and the J gene lost 10 bases, with 11 bases spanning the gap. In DNA form, the CDR3 reads TGTGCCAGCAGCTCCCGGCTGCGGGAGCAGTTCTTC. Its protein product is CASSSRLREQFF.

This clonotype came up a few times. This rearrangement joins TRBV5-1 to TRBJ2-3; D is possibly TRBD2 (5 bases). Germline V gene sequence: CDR1 SGHRS, CDR2 YFSETQ. Trimming cost V 3 bases and J 8 bases, with 13 bases left between them. The CDR3 length is 13 residues. This chain's CDR3 is CASSSPLELTQYF. The CDR3 coding sequence is TGCGCCAGCAGCTCCCCACTAGAGCTTACGCAGTATTTT.

The V call is TRBV19, the J call TRBJ2-2; the match to TRBD1 covers 7 bases. J was trimmed by 4 bases and V by 11 bases; bases with no gene match: 4. Germline V gives CDR1 LNHDA, CDR2 SQIVND (reference sequence). The CDR3 is 12 residues long. The CDR3 spells CAGRQGTGELFF. DNA for the CDR3: TGTGCCGGCCGACAGGGCACCGGGGAGCTGTTTTTT.

CDR3 nucleotide sequence: TGTGCCAGCAGCCACTGGGACACGGGAGGGAAAGATACGCAGTATTTT. Encoded protein: CASSHWDTGGKDTQYF. The chain combines TRBV7-9 with TRBJ2-3; TRBD2 aligns across 8 bases. The germline CDR1 and CDR2 sequences are SEHNR and FQNEAQ (reference sequence). V shed 5 bases and J 5 bases; nucleotides not matched to a gene: 12. The CDR3 sequence is 16 residues long.

In its sample, this clonotype was seen a few times. The chain uses TRBV2 and TRBJ1-1; the match to TRBD1 covers 9 bases. This CDR3 spans 15 amino acids. Germline CDR1 is SNHLY and CDR2 is FYNNEI. With 10 bases clipped from V and 4 bases from J, the junction kept 13 bases outside the gene matches. The CDR3 DNA reads as TGTGCCAACCCGACCCGGGACAGGGACGGCACTGAAGCTTTCTTT. This translates into CANPTRDRDGTEAFF.

This clonotype has ten or more counts. The gene calls are TRBV28 and TRBJ2-5; D possibly uses TRBD1 or TRBD2 (5 bases each). There are 12 residues in the CDR3. Germline assignment: CDR1 MDHEN and CDR2 SYDVKM. Trimming cost V 2 bases and J 9 bases, with 10 bases left between them. CDR3 in amino acids: CASSLGLGAQYF. The CDR3 DNA is TGTGCCAGCAGTTTAGGACTGGGGGCCCAGTACTTC.

This rearrangement joins TRBV28 to TRBJ2-4, with 11 bases that match TRBD2. Germline loops: CDR1 MDHEN, CDR2 SYDVKM. V lost 6 bases and J lost 7; bases outside the gene matches: 5. This CDR3 has 14 amino acids. DNA of the CDR3: TGTGCCAGCAGCTATAGCGGGGGGGTTAACATTCAGTACTTC. This sequence encodes CASSYSGGVNIQYF.

The V and J genes are TRBV4-2 and TRBJ2-7, with 7 bases aligning to TRBD1. The CDR3 length is 16 residues. Germline loops: CDR1 LGHNA, CDR2 YNFKEQ. J lost 1 base, V lost 0 bases, and 6 bases had no gene match. In DNA, the CDR3 is TGTGCCAGCAGCCAAGATGAGACAGGGAGTTCCTACGAGCAGTACTTC. Translated: CASSQDETGSSYEQYF.

This clonotype showed up just a few times. V and J are TRBV6-5 and TRBJ1-5; a possible D gene is TRBD1 (6 bases). Trimming removed 2 bases from V and 6 bases from J, with 14 bases in between. The V gene's germline CDR1 is MNHEY and CDR2 SVGAGI. The length of the CDR3 is 15 residues. The CDR3 spells CASSYGGHPLQPQHF. CDR3 nucleotides: TGTGCCAGCAGTTACGGGGGGCACCCTCTTCAGCCCCAGCATTTT.

This clonotype turned up a few times. This sequence joins TRBV7-9 and TRBJ2-7, with a weak D call TRBD1 (8 bases). Germline CDR1 reads SEHNR; CDR2 reads FQNEAQ (reference sequence). The CDR3 extends over 15 amino acids. The V end lost 5 bases, the J end lost 6 bases, and 20 bases lay between the germline ends. The CDR3 loop is CASSTYTGGGSEQYF. The CDR3 coding sequence is TGTGCCAGCAGCACTTACACAGGGGGGGGAAGCGAGCAGTACTTC. Based on the CDR3 plus reference TRBV7-9 and TRBJ2-7, the full variable domain is DTGVSQNPRHKITKRGQNVTFRCDPISEHNRLYWYRQTLGQGPEFLTYFQNEAQLEKSRLLSDRFSAERPKGSFSTLEIQRTEQGDSAMYLCASSTYTGGGSEQYFGPGTRLTVT.

At least ten counts were recorded for this clonotype. J is TRBJ2-1 and V is TRBV7-9, with 13 bases lining up with TRBD2. J lost 5 bases, V lost 2 bases, and 3 bases had no gene match. The CDR3 contains 16 residues. Germline lookup yields CDR1 SEHNR and CDR2 FQNEAQ (reference sequence). The CDR3 bases are TGTGCCAGCAGCTTAACTAGCGGGGGGGCCAACAATGAGCAGTTCTTC. Its translation is CASSLTSGGANNEQFF.

The V call is TRBV27, the J call TRBJ1-5; possible D gene TRBD1, 5 bases. Germline CDR1 MNHEY, CDR2 SMNVEV (reference sequence). Trimming removed 0 bases at V and 4 bases at J, with 7 bases between. The CDR3 has 14 residues. CDR3 DNA sequence: TGTGCCAGCAGTTTATCGTGGGGGAATCAGCCCCAGCATTTT. Translation: CASSLSWGNQPQHF.

This clonotype has a handful of counts. The V gene is TRBV2, the J gene TRBJ2-1, with D uncertain. Germline V gene lookup returns CDR1 SNHLY and CDR2 FYNNEI. V was shortened by 8 bases and J by 8 bases, with 13 bases between the two germline ends. The CDR3 loop spans 12 amino acids. The CDR3 sequence: CASGGFVDEQFF. The DNA of the CDR3 is TGTGCCAGCGGCGGCTTTGTGGATGAGCAGTTCTTC. Complete variable domain (other parts from reference TRBV2 and TRBJ2-1): EPEVTQTPSHQVTQMGQEVILRCVPISNHLYFYWYRQILGQKVEFLVSFYNNEISEKSEIFDDQFSVERPDGSNFTLKIRSTKLEDSAMYFCASGGFVDEQFFGPGTRLTVL.

This clonotype was recorded a few times. The rearrangement links TRBV2 to TRBJ2-1; D tentatively reads TRBD1 or TRBD2 (5 bases each). The CDR3 consists of 15 residues. Deletions cut 7 bases from V and 1 base from J, with 14 bases between. Germline V lookup: CDR1 SNHLY, CDR2 FYNNEI. The CDR3 nucleotides read TGTGCCAGCACCCCGTTTGGGGGATCCTACAATGAGCAGTTCTTC. Translated: CASTPFGGSYNEQFF.